This TCR beta chain came from a study of regulatory T cells in long-lasting Graves disease (dated by TCRdb to the early 2020s). About the investigation overall: Persistent Graves' disease was defined as antithyroid drug treatment for over 5 years with persistently positive TSH receptor autoantibodies. On average, persistent Graves' disease patients in the clinical cohort had been on antithyroid drugs for approximately ten years. A total of around 33 samples underwent TCR sequencing, from about 13 patients with persistent Graves' disease and roughly 20 patients with newly diagnosed Graves' disease. The study was registered as a clinical trial and conducted in China. This study used TCR sequencing and RNA sequencing of peripheral blood to compare persistent Graves' disease patients against newly diagnosed Graves' disease patients.

The library was generated by multiplex PCR. Sequenced using an Illumina HiSeq 4000. iRepertoire HTBI primers and Arm-PCR amplification of CDR3 regions were used to construct TCR beta libraries. Before sequencing, the PCR products underwent gel purification. In the original analysis: A total of 60 to 80 TRBV and approximately 15 TRBJ segments were identified across samples and were used for gene usage analysis of CDR3 amino acid clonotypes. COPE and FqMerger were used to merge the filtered high-quality paired reads into contigs. BLAST was used to align contigs to IMGT TRBV, TRBD and TRBJ reference genes, with CDR3 defined following IMGT. Clonotypes above 0.1% frequency were classified as highly expanded clones. Repertoire diversity was measured by Shannon entropy, and V-J evenness by the Gini coefficient. A clonotype found in more than one individual was treated as public. Clones were called with MiXCR by TCRdb after fastp trimmed the public reads at Q25, and only in-frame beta chains were retained. Each entry merges the rows of one CDR3 protein and shows their most common DNA and genes. The V and J calls were not made by the authors but by TCRdb's processing. Within this sample are hundreds of thousands of distinct CDR3 sequences, with 25% to 35% of them counted one time only. Together, the top ten hold roughly 40% of the sample.

On this clonotype itself: It has no known antigen specificity. Within one base of it there is no much larger clone, and no base qualities were kept.

This specimen's time point label, per the study, means: persistent/refractory GD, antithyroid drugs over 5 years with positive TRAb. RNA was extracted from PBMCs in TRIzol for both TCR sequencing and RNA sequencing. The diagnosis of Graves' disease followed American Thyroid Association guidelines. Patients for the study were recruited at an endocrinology department in Xi'an, China. Each patient gave roughly 10 milliliters of peripheral blood, collected in an EDTA anticoagulant tube. PBMCs were isolated by Ficoll Paque Plus density gradient separation without further T cell sorting. RNA quality was checked with an Agilent 2100 Bioanalyzer and agarose gel, and concentration with a NanoDrop 2000. What the research found in general, with its limitations: The authors acknowledged the small sample size as a limitation that may reduce accuracy. The study examined only peripheral blood because the primary lesion, thyroid tissue, could not be accessed. Persistent Graves' disease patients showed lower TCR Shannon entropy and fewer highly expanded clones than newly diagnosed patients, suggesting clonal expansion. Sequencing and analysis were restricted to the TCR beta chain. A larger number of public clonotypes was shared among persistent patients (around 3,000) than among newly diagnosed patients (roughly 1,000).

The sequence was obtained from a female donor with Graves disease. Sequencing was performed on peripheral blood mononuclear cells (PBMCs), taken when the disease was refractory, from a patient treated with antithyroid drugs.

The nucleotide sequence is given as TGTGCCAGCGGGGGGCGACCTGGAAACACCATATATTTT. Translated, it reads CASGGRPGNTIYF. This chain is built from TRBV27 and TRBJ1-3; perhaps TRBD1 is the D gene, with 6 bases matching. The CDR3 sequence holds 13 residues, the cysteine and phenylalanine included. Just the 39-base CDR3 DNA is kept, in frame starting at base 1. The germline V gene (reference sequence) supplies CDR1 MNHEY and CDR2 SMNVEV. V sheds 8 bases and J sheds 2 bases, leaving 10 bases between their ends.